This T cell receptor beta chain was captured in a study of glioma-infiltrating T cells. This clonotype has only a few counts. Trimming shortened V by 7 bases and J by 0 bases, and 10 bases separated the two germline ends. CDR1 is SEHNR and CDR2 is FQNEAQ in the germline V gene (reference sequence). The CDR3 loop spans 15 amino acids. TCR alpha and beta CDR3 regions were amplified from RNA using iRepertoire nested multiplex PCR. A single record per CDR3 protein comes from TCRdb applying MiXCR to the multiplex PCR reads. The table shows about 180,000 distinct CDR3 sequences, with approximately 40% occurring only once.

The receptor comes from a human donor with low-grade glioma or glioblastoma, undergoing nonglioma brain surgery, or in good health (not recorded which). This rearrangement joins TRBV7-9 to TRBJ2-6; the D is unclear. The sample taken for sequencing was glioma tissue, nonneoplastic brain tissue, or PBMCs (not recorded which). CDR3 residues: CASTPLASGANVLTF. The CDR3 DNA reads as TGTGCCAGCACCCCTTTGGCCTCTGGGGCCAACGTCCTGACTTTC.